This T cell receptor beta chain was captured in a study of T cells in Graves' hyperthyroidism and ophthalmopathy. Whole-study results and caveats: Ophthalmopathy could be told apart from stable hyperthyroidism with a 13 V-J model.

From RNA transcripts, TCR beta CDR3 regions were amplified. The HTBI set primed first-round TCR CDR3 RT-PCR. TCRdb processed the multiplex PCR reads anew with MiXCR; each CDR3 protein has one entry. The table includes 550,000 to 700,000 distinct CDR3 sequences, about 14% detected once. The CDR3 totals 13 residues. The germline V gene has CDR1 SGHTA and CDR2 FQGTGA. This clonotype was observed a handful of times. Its antigen is unknown. The junction does not match germline at one end; this may be a read error. The rearrangement links TRBV7-3 to TRBJ2-5, with no clear D. Sequencing was performed on blood. The TCR sequence derives from a woman between 35 and 50 years old with Graves' ophthalmopathy. The CDR3 nucleotides are TGTGCCAACAGCCCACATCACCAAGAGACCCAGTACTTC. This gives the protein CANSPHHQETQYF.